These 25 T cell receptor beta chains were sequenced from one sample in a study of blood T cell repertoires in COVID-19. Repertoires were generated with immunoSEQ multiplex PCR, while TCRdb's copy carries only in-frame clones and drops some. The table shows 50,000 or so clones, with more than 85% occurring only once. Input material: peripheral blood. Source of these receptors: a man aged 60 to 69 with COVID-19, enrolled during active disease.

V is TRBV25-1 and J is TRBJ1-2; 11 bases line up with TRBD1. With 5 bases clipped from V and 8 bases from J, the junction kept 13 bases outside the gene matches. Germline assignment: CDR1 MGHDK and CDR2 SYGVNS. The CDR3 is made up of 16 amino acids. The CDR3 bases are TGTGCCAGCAGTATGGGGACAGGGGGAACTAGGGGAGGCTACACCTTC. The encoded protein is CASSMGTGGTRGGYTF.

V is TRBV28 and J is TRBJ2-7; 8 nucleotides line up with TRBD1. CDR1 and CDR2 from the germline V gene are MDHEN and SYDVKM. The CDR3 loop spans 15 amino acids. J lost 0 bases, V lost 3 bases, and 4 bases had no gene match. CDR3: CASSFRQGSSYEQYF. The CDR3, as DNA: TGTGCCAGCAGTTTCCGACAGGGGAGCTCCTACGAGCAGTACTTC.

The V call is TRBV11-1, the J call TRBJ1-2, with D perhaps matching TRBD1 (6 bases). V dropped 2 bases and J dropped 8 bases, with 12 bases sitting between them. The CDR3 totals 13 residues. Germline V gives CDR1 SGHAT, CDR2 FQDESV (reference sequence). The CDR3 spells CASSLLGGSGYTF. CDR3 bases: TGTGCCAGCAGCTTATTAGGGGGTTCCGGCTACACCTTC.

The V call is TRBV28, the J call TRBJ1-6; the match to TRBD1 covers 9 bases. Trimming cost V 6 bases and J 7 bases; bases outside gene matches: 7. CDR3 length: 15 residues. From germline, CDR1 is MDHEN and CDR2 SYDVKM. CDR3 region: CASRAGTGRNSPLHF. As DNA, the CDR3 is TGTGCCAGCAGGGCCGGGACAGGGCGAAATTCACCCCTCCACTTT.

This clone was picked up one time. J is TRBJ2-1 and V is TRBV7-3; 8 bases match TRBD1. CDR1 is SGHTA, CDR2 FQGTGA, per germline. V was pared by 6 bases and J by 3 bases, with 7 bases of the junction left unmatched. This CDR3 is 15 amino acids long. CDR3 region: CASSGGQGNYNEQFF. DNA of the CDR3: TGTGCCAGCAGTGGAGGACAGGGTAACTACAATGAGCAGTTCTTC.

The CDR3 DNA follows: TGCGCCAGCAGCTTATTAGCGGGAGGGACTGGGGCCAACGTCCTGACTTTC. This encodes CASSLLAGGTGANVLTF. The chain combines TRBV5-1 with TRBJ2-6, with 11 bases lining up with TRBD2. Trimming removed 2 bases from V and 2 bases from J; junction bases left unmatched: 3. Germline lookup yields CDR1 SGHRS and CDR2 YFSETQ. The CDR3 runs 17 residues.

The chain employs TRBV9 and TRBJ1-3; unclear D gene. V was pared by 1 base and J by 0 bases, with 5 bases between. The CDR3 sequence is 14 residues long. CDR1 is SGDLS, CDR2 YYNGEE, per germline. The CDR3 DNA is TGTGCCAGCAGCGTATCTAGCTCTGGAAACACCATATATTTT. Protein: CASSVSSSGNTIYF.

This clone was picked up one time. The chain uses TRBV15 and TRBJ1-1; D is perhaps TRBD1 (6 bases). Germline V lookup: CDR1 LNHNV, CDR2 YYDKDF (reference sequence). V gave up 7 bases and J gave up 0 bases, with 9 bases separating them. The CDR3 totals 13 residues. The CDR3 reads CATTDRMNTEAFF. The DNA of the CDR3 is TGTGCCACCACAGACAGGATGAACACTGAAGCTTTCTTT. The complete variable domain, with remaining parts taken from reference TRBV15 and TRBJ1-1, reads DAMVIQNPRYQVTQFGKPVTLSCSQTLNHNVMYWYQQKSSQAPKLLFHYYDKDFNNEADTPDNFQSRRPNTSFCFLDIRSPGLGDTAMYLCATTDRMNTEAFFGQGTRLTVV.

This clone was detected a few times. CDR3: CASSQGGTGRTEAFF. CDR3 DNA sequence: TGTGCCAGCAGCCAAGGAGGGACAGGGAGGACTGAAGCTTTCTTT. V usage is TRBV4-2 and J usage is TRBJ1-1; 9 bases fit TRBD1. The CDR3 contains 15 residues. The J segment lost 5 bases and the V segment lost 1 base, leaving 5 bases of the junction unmatched. CDR1 is LGHNA and CDR2 is YNFKEQ in the germline V gene.

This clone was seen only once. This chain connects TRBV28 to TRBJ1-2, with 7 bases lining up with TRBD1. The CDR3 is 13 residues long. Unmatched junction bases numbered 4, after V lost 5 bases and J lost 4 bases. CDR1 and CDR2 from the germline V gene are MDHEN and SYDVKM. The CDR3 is CASSKGQFYGYTF. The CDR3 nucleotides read TGTGCCAGCAGTAAGGGACAGTTCTATGGCTACACCTTC.

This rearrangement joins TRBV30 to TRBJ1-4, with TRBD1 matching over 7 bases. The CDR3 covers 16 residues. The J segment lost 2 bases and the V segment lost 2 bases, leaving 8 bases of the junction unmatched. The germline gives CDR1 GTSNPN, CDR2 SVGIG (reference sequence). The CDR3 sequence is CAWSPLEGATNEKLFF. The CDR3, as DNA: TGTGCCTGGAGTCCCCTGGAGGGGGCCACTAATGAAAAACTGTTTTTT. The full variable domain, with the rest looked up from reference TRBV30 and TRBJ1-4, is SQTIHQWPATLVQPVGSPLSLECTVEGTSNPNLYWYRQAAGRGLQLLFYSVGIGQISSEVPQNLSASRPQDRQFILSSKKLLLSDSGFYLCAWSPLEGATNEKLFFGSGTQLSVL.

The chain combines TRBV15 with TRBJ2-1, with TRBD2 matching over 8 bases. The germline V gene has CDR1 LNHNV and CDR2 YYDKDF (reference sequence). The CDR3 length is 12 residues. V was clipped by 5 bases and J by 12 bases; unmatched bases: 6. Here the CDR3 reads CATSGGLVVQFF. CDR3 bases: TGTGCCACCAGCGGGGGACTAGTCGTGCAGTTCTTC.

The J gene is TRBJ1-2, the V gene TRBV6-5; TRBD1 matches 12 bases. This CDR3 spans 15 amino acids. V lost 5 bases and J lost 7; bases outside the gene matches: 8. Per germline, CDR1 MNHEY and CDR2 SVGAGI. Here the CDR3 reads CASSPGTGGTGGYTF. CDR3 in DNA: TGTGCCAGCAGTCCGGGGACAGGGGGCACGGGTGGCTACACCTTC.

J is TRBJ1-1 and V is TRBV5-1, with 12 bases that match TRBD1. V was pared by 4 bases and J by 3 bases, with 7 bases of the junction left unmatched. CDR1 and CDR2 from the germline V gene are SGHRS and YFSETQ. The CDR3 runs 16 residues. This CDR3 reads CASSQGTGGKDTEAFF. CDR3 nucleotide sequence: TGCGCCAGCAGCCAAGGGACAGGGGGCAAGGACACTGAAGCTTTCTTT.

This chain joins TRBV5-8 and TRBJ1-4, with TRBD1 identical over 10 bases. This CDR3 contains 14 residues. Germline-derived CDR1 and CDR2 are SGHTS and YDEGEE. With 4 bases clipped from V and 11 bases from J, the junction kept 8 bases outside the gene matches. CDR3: CASSLPGTGEKLFF. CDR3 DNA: TGTGCCAGCAGCCTGCCCGGGACAGGGGAGAAACTGTTTTTT.

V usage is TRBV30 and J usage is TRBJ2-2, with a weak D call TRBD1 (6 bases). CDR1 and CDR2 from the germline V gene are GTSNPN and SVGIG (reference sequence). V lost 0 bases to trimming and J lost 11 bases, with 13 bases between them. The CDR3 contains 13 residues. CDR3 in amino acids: CAWSVRGVEELFF. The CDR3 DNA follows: TGTGCCTGGAGTGTCAGGGGCGTGGAAGAGCTGTTTTTT.

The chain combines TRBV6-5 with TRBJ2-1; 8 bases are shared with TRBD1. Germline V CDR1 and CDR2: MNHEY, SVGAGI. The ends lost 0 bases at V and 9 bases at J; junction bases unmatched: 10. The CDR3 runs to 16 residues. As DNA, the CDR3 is TGTGCCAGCAGTTACTCCCAGGGGGCGTATGGCGCTGAGCAGTTCTTC. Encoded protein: CASSYSQGAYGAEQFF.

The CDR3 protein is CASSVVPSGGNRELFF. The CDR3 nucleotides are TGTGCCAGCAGCGTAGTACCTAGCGGGGGGAATAGGGAGCTGTTTTTT. V and J are TRBV9 and TRBJ2-2, with 11 bases that match TRBD2. Germline CDR1 SGDLS, CDR2 YYNGEE. The CDR3 has 16 amino acids. Losses at the gene ends were 0 bases for V and 9 bases for J; bases not matched to a gene: 7.

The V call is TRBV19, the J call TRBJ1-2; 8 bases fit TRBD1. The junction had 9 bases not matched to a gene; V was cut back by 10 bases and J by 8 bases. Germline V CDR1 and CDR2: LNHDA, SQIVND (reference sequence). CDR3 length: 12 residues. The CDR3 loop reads CATQTGVRGYTF. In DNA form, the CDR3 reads TGTGCCACCCAGACAGGGGTAAGAGGCTACACCTTC.

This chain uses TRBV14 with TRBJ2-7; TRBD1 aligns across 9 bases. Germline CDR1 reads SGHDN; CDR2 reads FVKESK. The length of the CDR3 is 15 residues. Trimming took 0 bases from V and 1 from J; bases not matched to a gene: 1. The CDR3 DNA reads TGTGCCAGCAGCCAAGAGGACAGGGGTTCCTACGAGCAGTACTTC. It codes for CASSQEDRGSYEQYF.

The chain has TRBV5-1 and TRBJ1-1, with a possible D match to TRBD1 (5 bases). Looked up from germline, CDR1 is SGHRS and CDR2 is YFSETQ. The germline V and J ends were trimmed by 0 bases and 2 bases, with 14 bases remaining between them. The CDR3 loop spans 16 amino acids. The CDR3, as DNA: TGCGCCAGCAGCTTGGACCCGTTACAGGTAAACACTGAAGCTTTCTTT. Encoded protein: CASSLDPLQVNTEAFF.

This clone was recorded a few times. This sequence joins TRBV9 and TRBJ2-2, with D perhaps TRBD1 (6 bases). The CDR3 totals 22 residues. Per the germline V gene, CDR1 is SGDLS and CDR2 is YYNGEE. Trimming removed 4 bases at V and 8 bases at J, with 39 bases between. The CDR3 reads CASSSHSAGAGLTVIRPGELFF. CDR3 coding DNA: TGTGCCAGCAGCTCCCATTCGGCAGGGGCAGGGCTTACGGTCATTCGTCCTGGGGAGCTGTTTTTT.

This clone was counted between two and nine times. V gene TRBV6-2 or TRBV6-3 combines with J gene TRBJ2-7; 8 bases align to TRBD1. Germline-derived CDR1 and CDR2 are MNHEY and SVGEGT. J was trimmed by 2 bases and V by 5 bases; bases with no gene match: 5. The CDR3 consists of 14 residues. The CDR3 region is CASSRTGNPYEQYF. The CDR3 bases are TGTGCCAGCAGTCGGACAGGGAACCCCTACGAGCAGTACTTC.

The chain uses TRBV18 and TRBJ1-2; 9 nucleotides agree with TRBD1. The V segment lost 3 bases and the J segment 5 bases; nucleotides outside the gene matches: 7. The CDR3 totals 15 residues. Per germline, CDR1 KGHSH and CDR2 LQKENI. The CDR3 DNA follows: TGTGCCAGCTCACCCTCACAGGGGGCAGGGTATGGCTACACCTTC. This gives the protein CASSPSQGAGYGYTF.

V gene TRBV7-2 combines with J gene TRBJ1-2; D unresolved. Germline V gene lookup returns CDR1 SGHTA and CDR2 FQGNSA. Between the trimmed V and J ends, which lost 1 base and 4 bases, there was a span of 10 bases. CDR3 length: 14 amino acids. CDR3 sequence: CASSLGQNVYGYTF. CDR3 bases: TGTGCCAGCAGCTTAGGGCAGAACGTCTATGGCTACACCTTC.